The 31 T cell receptor beta chains in this list originate from one sample, sequenced in a study of cytomegalovirus exposure and HLA in healthy donors. Primers included in the PCR were 60 Vbeta and 13 Jbeta primers. The protocol was immunoSEQ multiplex PCR, while the TCRdb copy is restricted to in-frame clones and leaves out a portion. The top ten clones hold over 3% of a sample with more than 90,000 clones, about 79% of them seen once. Material for sequencing was PBMCs. These receptor sequences come from a man aged 50 to 60 in good health and CMV-seronegative.

The chain carries TRBV4-1 and TRBJ2-1, with 7 nucleotides matching TRBD2. Trimming removed 4 bases from V and 0 bases from J; junction bases left unmatched: 6. Germline V lookup: CDR1 MGHRA, CDR2 YSYEKL. This CDR3 comprises 16 residues. As DNA, the CDR3 is TGCGCCAGCAGCCTATCTAGCGGAAGCTCCTACAATGAGCAGTTCTTC. The encoded protein is CASSLSSGSSYNEQFF.

This chain uses TRBV27 with TRBJ2-3; 16 positions match TRBD2. The CDR3 runs 19 residues. V shed 4 bases, J shed 5 bases, and the junction held 12 bases outside the gene matches. Germline V gives CDR1 MNHEY, CDR2 SMNVEV (reference sequence). CDR3 bases: TGTGCCAGCAGTTCCCTCCCCGGGACTAGCGGGAGGGCCATAGATACGCAGTATTTT. This encodes CASSSLPGTSGRAIDTQYF.

The rearrangement links TRBV28 to TRBJ1-4; 10 bases are a match to TRBD1. J lost 6 bases, V lost 6 bases, and 1 base had no gene match. CDR3 size: 13 residues. Germline V CDR1 and CDR2: MDHEN, SYDVKM. The CDR3 region has the DNA TGTGCCAGCAGGGGGACAGGGGATGAAAAACTGTTTTTT. Translating it yields CASRGTGDEKLFF.

In its sample, this clone was seen a few times. The gene calls are TRBV5-4 and TRBJ2-5, with TRBD2 matching 8 bases. CDR1 is SGHNT, CDR2 YYREEE, per germline (reference sequence). V trimming: 4 bases; J trimming: 7 bases; junction bases outside the gene matches: 15. The CDR3 has 16 amino acids. CDR3 sequence reads: CASSPAGTRSVVTQYF. CDR3 coding DNA: TGTGCCAGCAGCCCCGCCGGGACTAGGAGCGTCGTGACCCAGTACTTC.

V gene TRBV28 combines with J gene TRBJ2-4; the D gene is possibly TRBD1 (6 bases). The germline CDR1 and CDR2 sequences are MDHEN and SYDVKM. The CDR3 consists of 14 residues. Trimming removed 6 bases from V and 3 bases from J, with 12 bases in between. CDR3 region: CASSPLGGKNIQYF. For the CDR3, the DNA is TGTGCCAGCAGCCCCCTAGGGGGCAAAAACATTCAGTACTTC.

The chain is built from TRBV12-2 and TRBJ2-7; TRBD2, the D gene given by the table, was not confirmed from the DNA. TRBV12-2 is recorded as a pseudogene. This CDR3 is built from 16 residues. The CDR3 nucleotides are TGTGCAAGTCGCTTTAGGCTAGCGGGAAGCTCCTACGAGCAGTACTTC. Its translation is CASRFRLAGSSYEQYF.

The rearrangement links TRBV30 to TRBJ2-5, with TRBD2 as a possible D gene (6 bases). This CDR3 is 12 amino acids long. CDR1 and CDR2 (germline): GTSNPN, SVGIG (reference sequence). The ends were cut back, 2 bases at V and 10 bases at J, with 14 bases in the middle. The CDR3 DNA is TGTGCCTGGAGTAGTGACCTGGGGGGCCAGTACTTC. Its translation is CAWSSDLGGQYF.

V and J are TRBV7-2 and TRBJ2-2; TRBD1 agrees at 7 bases. Germline V gene sequence: CDR1 SGHTA, CDR2 FQGNSA. The V gene end was trimmed by 5 bases and the J gene end by 5 bases; junction bases not matched to a gene: 11. The CDR3 has 16 residues. In DNA, the CDR3 is TGTGCCAGCAGCCTATGGTCCGGGACAGCAACCGGGGAGCTGTTTTTT. This encodes CASSLWSGTATGELFF.

The chain is built from TRBV28 and TRBJ1-5, with 12 bases matching TRBD1. The germline V gene encodes CDR1 MDHEN and CDR2 SYDVKM. The junction had 10 bases not matched to a gene; V was cut back by 3 bases and J by 7 bases. The CDR3 extends over 17 amino acids. For the CDR3, the DNA is TGTGCCAGCAGTTTTATCAGGGACAGGGGGCTTAGGCAGCCCCAGCATTTT. Protein product: CASSFIRDRGLRQPQHF. The full variable domain, in which reference TRBV28 and TRBJ1-5 provide the parts outside the CDR3, is DVKVTQSSRYLVKRTGEKVFLECVQDMDHENMFWYRQDPGLGLRLIYFSYDVKMKEKGDIPEGYSVSREKKERFSLILESASTNQTSMYLCASSFIRDRGLRQPQHFGDGTRLSIL.

The chain links TRBV6-5 to TRBJ2-2, with D possibly TRBD1 on 6 matching bases. Germline V gene data show CDR1 as MNHEY and CDR2 as SVGAGI. With 5 bases removed from V and 1 base from J, the gap between germline ends came to 11 bases. The CDR3 covers 15 residues. CDR3 residues: CASSPQTGNTGELFF. The CDR3 bases are TGTGCCAGCAGTCCCCAGACAGGGAACACCGGGGAGCTGTTTTTT.

The CDR3 region is CASSIRGSNQPQHF. The CDR3 DNA is TGTGCCAGTAGTATTAGGGGGAGCAATCAGCCCCAGCATTTT. The V call is TRBV19, the J call TRBJ1-5, with a possible D match to TRBD1 (6 bases). The CDR3 is 14 residues long. Germline values: CDR1 LNHDA, CDR2 SQIVND (reference sequence). V shed 3 bases and J shed 1 base, with 7 bases lying between them.

The chain joins TRBV5-1 to TRBJ2-3; 13 nucleotides agree with TRBD2. V lost 4 bases, J lost 1 base, and 9 bases stayed unmatched. The germline V gene encodes CDR1 SGHRS and CDR2 YFSETQ. The CDR3 sequence is 18 residues long. The CDR3 loop is CASSLGLAGRGGTDTQYF. The CDR3 DNA sequence: TGCGCCAGCAGCCTGGGACTAGCGGGACGAGGAGGCACAGATACGCAGTATTTT.

This clone appeared a single time. The rearrangement uses TRBV5-4 and TRBJ1-1; D call uncertain. Trimming left V 3 bases short and J 1 base short, with 7 bases between. Germline V gene sequence: CDR1 SGHNT, CDR2 YYREEE (reference sequence). The CDR3 consists of 13 residues. In DNA, the CDR3 is TGTGCCAGCAGCTCCGGGGAGAACACTGAAGCTTTCTTT. This sequence encodes CASSSGENTEAFF.

This chain uses TRBV5-5 with TRBJ2-5; 11 bases are a match to TRBD1. CDR3 length: 14 amino acids. CDR1 and CDR2 from the germline V gene are SGHKS and YYEKEE (reference sequence). The V and J ends lost 4 bases and 4 bases, in that order; junction bases with no gene match: 3. CDR3 sequence: CASSQGTGGETQYF. The CDR3 DNA reads as TGTGCCAGCAGCCAAGGGACAGGGGGAGAGACCCAGTACTTC.

The genes are TRBV19 and TRBJ2-1; TRBD2 agrees at 7 bases. The junction had 8 bases not matched to a gene; V was cut back by 3 bases and J by 6 bases. CDR3 length: 15 amino acids. Germline assignment: CDR1 LNHDA and CDR2 SQIVND (reference sequence). The CDR3 protein is CASSISSGGSNEQFF. The CDR3 DNA is TGTGCCAGTAGTATTTCTTCTGGCGGGAGCAATGAGCAGTTCTTC. The variable domain in full, with the rest retrieved from reference TRBV19 and TRBJ2-1, is DGGITQSPKYLFRKEGQNVTLSCEQNLNHDAMYWYRQDPGQGLRLIYYSQIVNDFQKGDIAEGYSVSREKKESFPLTVTSAQKNPTAFYLCASSISSGGSNEQFFGPGTRLTVL.

The chain couples TRBV14 to TRBJ1-2, with D perhaps matching TRBD1 (6 bases). V lost 4 bases and J lost 7, with 16 bases in between. Germline loops: CDR1 SGHDN, CDR2 FVKESK. CDR3 length: 14 amino acids. The CDR3 DNA reads as TGTGCCAGCAGCCTCGGCGCGGGGGCAAGTGGCTACACCTTC. Amino acids: CASSLGAGASGYTF. The full variable domain, rest sourced from reference TRBV14 and TRBJ1-2, is EAGVTQFPSHSVIEKGQTVTLRCDPISGHDNLYWYRRVMGKEIKFLLHFVKESKQDESGMPNNRFLAERTGGTYSTLKVQPAELEDSGVYFCASSLGAGASGYTFGSGTRLTVV.

The rearrangement uses TRBV6-1 and TRBJ1-1; TRBD1 matches 11 bases. CDR1 is MNHNS and CDR2 is SASEGT in the germline V gene. After removal of 5 bases from V and 7 bases from J, the junction contained 9 bases not matched to a gene. The CDR3 loop spans 15 amino acids. The CDR3 DNA is TGTGCCAGCAGTTTAAGGACAGGGGGCCATTTTGAAGCTTTCTTT. Translation: CASSLRTGGHFEAFF.

The chain has TRBV27 and TRBJ1-1; D might be TRBD1 (5 bases). The ends were cut back, 0 bases at V and 4 bases at J, with 6 bases in the middle. CDR1 MNHEY and CDR2 SMNVEV come from the germline V gene (reference sequence). CDR3 length equals 13 residues. The CDR3 loop reads CASSLSGVTEAFF. The CDR3 DNA reads TGTGCCAGCAGTTTATCAGGGGTCACTGAAGCTTTCTTT.

The chain is built from TRBV18 and TRBJ1-2; unclear D gene. The germline V gene encodes CDR1 KGHSH and CDR2 LQKENI. The CDR3 has 13 amino acids. The V end was cut by 0 bases, the J end by 8 bases, with 10 bases between. In DNA, the CDR3 is TGTGCCAGCTCACCACCGCAGACGAGGGGCTACACCTTC. It encodes CASSPPQTRGYTF.

The chain combines TRBV6-1 with TRBJ2-5, with D possibly being TRBD1 (6 bases). Germline V lookup: CDR1 MNHNS, CDR2 SASEGT. The CDR3 has 14 residues. Trimming left V 1 base short and J 2 bases short, with 8 bases between. In DNA form, the CDR3 reads TGTGCCAGCAGTGAAGACAGGGTACAAGAGACCCAGTACTTC. Protein: CASSEDRVQETQYF.

The V call is TRBV28, the J call TRBJ2-4; 9 bases match TRBD1. Losses at the gene ends were 6 bases for V and 7 bases for J; bases not matched to a gene: 7. The CDR3 runs 14 residues. CDR1 and CDR2 from the germline V gene are MDHEN and SYDVKM. CDR3 DNA: TGTGCCAGCAGAGGTCCAGGGACAGGGAACATTCAGTACTTC. It encodes CASRGPGTGNIQYF.

This chain connects TRBV7-3 to TRBJ1-1, with 9 bases lining up with TRBD1. Germline trimming cut 1 base from V and 4 bases from J; bases unmatched to any gene: 4. CDR3 length: 15 residues. Per the germline V gene, CDR1 is SGHTA and CDR2 is FQGTGA. The CDR3 nucleotides are TGTGCCAGCAGCTTAAGGGACAGGGTGCGCACTGAAGCTTTCTTT. This codes for CASSLRDRVRTEAFF.

The V call is TRBV6-1, the J call TRBJ1-1; the D is unclear. Germline V CDR1 and CDR2: MNHNS, SASEGT. CDR3 length: 14 residues. Trimming took off 5 bases at V and 0 bases at J, with 10 bases between the two ends. The CDR3 DNA sequence: TGTGCCAGCAGTACTGCTAGAATGAACACTGAAGCTTTCTTT. Its translation: CASSTARMNTEAFF.

The chain links TRBV5-4 to TRBJ1-2; 10 positions agree with TRBD1. The junction had 3 bases not matched to a gene; V was cut back by 4 bases and J by 0 bases. CDR1 and CDR2 from the germline V gene are SGHNT and YYREEE (reference sequence). There are 15 residues in the CDR3. CDR3 nucleotides: TGTGCCAGCAGCATAGGACAGGGGGCTAACTATGGCTACACCTTC. Translating it yields CASSIGQGANYGYTF.

The V and J genes are TRBV6-1 and TRBJ1-5, with 8 bases aligning to TRBD1. V lost 7 bases to trimming and J lost 5 bases; unmatched junction nucleotides: 7. The germline V gene encodes CDR1 MNHNS and CDR2 SASEGT. The CDR3 is 14 residues long. This chain's CDR3 is CASTTTGVHQPQHF. CDR3 nucleotide sequence: TGTGCCAGCACTACGACAGGGGTGCATCAGCCCCAGCATTTT.

This chain connects TRBV19 to TRBJ2-1, with 7 positions matching TRBD2. The J segment lost 12 bases and the V segment lost 5 bases, leaving 13 bases of the junction unmatched. There are 14 residues in the CDR3. From germline, CDR1 is LNHDA and CDR2 SQIVND (reference sequence). The CDR3 spells CASSSSGVGVAQFF. The DNA for the CDR3 is TGTGCCAGTAGTTCGAGCGGGGTAGGGGTAGCGCAGTTCTTC.

The V and J genes are TRBV7-9 and TRBJ2-7, with D possibly matching TRBD1 (7 bases). This CDR3 contains 15 residues. CDR1 SEHNR and CDR2 FQNEAQ come from the germline V gene (reference sequence). V shed 5 bases and J shed 1 base, with 15 bases lying between them. The CDR3 sequence is CASSPRDSRSYEQYF. The DNA of the CDR3 is TGTGCCAGCAGCCCGCGGGACAGCCGGTCCTACGAGCAGTACTTC.

This chain joins TRBV7-2 and TRBJ2-1, with D unclear. The CDR3 extends over 18 amino acids. Germline CDR1 reads SGHTA; CDR2 reads FQGNSA. Deletions cut 1 base from V and 0 bases from J, with 16 bases between. Here the CDR3 DNA reads TGTGCCAGCAGCTTAGGGTTCGTGCTAGAGAGCTCCTACAATGAGCAGTTCTTC. Its translation is CASSLGFVLESSYNEQFF.

V and J are TRBV7-8 and TRBJ2-7; a weak D match, TRBD1 (6 bases). Trimming took 0 bases from V and 6 from J, leaving 12 bases between them. Germline CDR1 reads SGHVS; CDR2 reads FQNEAQ. This CDR3 has 14 amino acids. The DNA for the CDR3 is TGTGCCAGCAGCTTAGCGGAACAGGGTAGCGAGCAGTACTTC. It is translated as CASSLAEQGSEQYF.

The chain links TRBV9 to TRBJ2-2; D remains ambiguous. Trimming took off 4 bases at V and 6 bases at J, with 7 bases between the two ends. The CDR3 has 12 amino acids. The germline CDR1 and CDR2 sequences are SGDLS and YYNGEE. CDR3: CASSIQSGELFF. Written as DNA, the CDR3 is TGTGCCAGCAGCATCCAGTCCGGGGAGCTGTTTTTT.

The rearrangement joins TRBV29-1 to TRBJ1-4; 9 bases are shared with TRBD1. This CDR3 is built from 12 residues. Germline loops: CDR1 SQVTM, CDR2 ANQGSEA. V shed 4 bases, J shed 7 bases, and the junction held 1 base outside the gene matches. In DNA, the CDR3 is TGCAGCGTTGTGGACAGGGGTGAAAAACTGTTTTTT. Amino acid sequence: CSVVDRGEKLFF.